This T cell receptor (beta chain) was captured in a study of glioma-infiltrating T cells after dendritic cell vaccination (dated by TCRdb to the mid-2010s). About the full investigation: The cohort comprised about 15 glioblastoma patients from Phase I and II dendritic cell vaccination trials, 9 newly diagnosed and 6 with recurrent disease. Patients received autologous tumor lysate-pulsed dendritic cell vaccination between about 2002 and 2013. Each patient got three intradermal injections of the dendritic cell vaccine, spaced at biweekly intervals, in the arm below the axilla. Deep sequencing of TCR beta CDR3 regions was used to quantify tumor-infiltrating lymphocyte content and compare tumor and blood repertoires in dendritic cell-vaccinated glioblastoma patients. Survival after dendritic cell vaccination was correlated with TCR sequencing metrics, including TIL content and tumor-blood repertoire overlap. The vaccine consisted of monocyte-derived dendritic cells cultured less than 9 days with IL-4 and GM-CSF, then pulsed overnight with autologous tumor lysate.

Patients were selected for having adequate residual fresh-frozen tumor tissue and more than two years of available survival data. None of the glioblastoma patients carried an isocitrate dehydrogenase mutation, although molecular status otherwise varied. PBMC were collected before vaccination, two weeks after the third vaccination, and at tumor progression when it occurred. Genomic DNA was extracted with the Qiagen DNeasy Blood extraction Kit. For this clone: It has no known antigen specificity. Per-nucleotide qualities are absent, and no much larger clonotype sits a single base away.

Unmatched junction bases come to 8, with V trimmed by 3 bases and J by 8 bases. Taken from cysteine to phenylalanine, the CDR3 has 15 residues. The only DNA kept is the CDR3, 45 bases in frame from the first base. For CDR1 and CDR2, the germline V gene (reference sequence) lists GTSNPN and SVGIG. The immunoSEQ assay amplified TCRB CDR3 regions from around 2 micrograms of genomic DNA, or from all available DNA when less than that amount was available. The multiplex PCR employed 60 forward primers targeting TCR V beta segments and 13 reverse primers targeting J beta segments. To estimate the number of reads per starting template, synthetic control templates were added to each sample at limiting dilution. The Illumina HiSeq System generated sequencing reads of 87 bp. Per the authors' processing: To remove PCR and sequencing errors, closely related sequences were merged with a nearest neighbor algorithm. TCR overlap was defined as the percentage of unique tumor TCR beta sequences that were also present in the same patient's peripheral blood. TCRdb holds this immuneACCESS table with in-frame rearrangements only. Some clones are missing; in checked studies, unresolved V genes explain under half, and the rest has no known cause. Clone size and V and J calls were adopted from that table, with D and trimming inferred from the DNA. The sample includes about 64,000 clones, with approximately 78% observed a single time. 7% to 10% of the sample is held by the ten biggest clonotypes.

Study-level results and caveats: The three-group TCR overlap response model was described as speculative and requiring prospective validation. Higher estimated pretreatment TIL content predicted longer time to progression and overall survival after dendritic cell vaccination. The cohort was small and heterogeneous, only a few patients had full blood and tumor sets, and even fewer had initial-recurrent tumor pairs. No direct relationship between TCR clonality and survival was found, suggesting that a diverse polyclonal response may matter.

The sequence was collected from a human donor with glioblastoma. The V and J genes are TRBV30 and TRBJ1-4, and TRBD1 matches 11 of the central bases. The sample consisted of blood, taken before dendritic cell vaccination. The nucleotides read TGTGCCTGGAGCCACACGGACAGGGGGCGCGAAAAACTGTTTTTT. It codes for CAWSHTDRGREKLFF.